This T cell receptor beta chain was identified during a study of shared clonotypes between healthy human individuals. At the level of the study: Per-donor plates numbered three CD4 naive, three CD4 memory, two CD8 naive and one CD8 memory.

The CDR3 consists of 14 residues. Trimming stripped 4 bases from V and 10 bases from J, with 17 bases between. Germline CDR1 is MNHEY and CDR2 is SMNVEV (reference sequence). Assay: immunoSEQ multiplex PCR; the TCRdb copy retains only in-frame clones and omits some. The profile shows millions of clones, roughly nine tenths of them singletons. The chain links TRBV27 to TRBJ1-5; D perhaps matches TRBD1 (5 bases). The specimen was naive CD4+ T cells sorted from blood. Subset meaning: CD45RA+ positively selected. This sequence originates from a man aged 18 to 29 in good health. This chain's CDR3 is CASSSLGPPGPQHF. Here the CDR3 DNA reads TGTGCCAGCAGTTCTTTGGGACCTCCCGGACCCCAGCATTTT.